The rows below give T cell receptor beta chains drawn from one sample of a study of Graves' ophthalmopathy and Graves' hyperthyroidism. TCRdb passed the multiplex PCR reads through MiXCR, listing each CDR3 protein once. This table holds around 470,000 distinct CDR3 sequences, roughly an eighth found once. What was sequenced was blood. These receptors originate from a woman younger than 45 with Graves' ophthalmopathy. Both conserved end residues are part of each CDR3. A D gene is named only where the DNA matches it firmly. Rows give clone size only sometimes, using once, few, many, or a class for an expanded clone.

j_call,d_call,clone_size,v_call,cdr3_nt,cdr3_aa
TRBJ2-2,-,-,TRBV11-1,TGTGCCAGCAGCTTAGAGGGGAAGTTCTTGGCGAACACCGGGGAGCTGTTTTTT,CASSLEGKFLANTGELFF
TRBJ2-7,-,few,TRBV25-1,TGTGCCAGCAGAGAGGCCTACGAGCAGTACTTC,CASREAYEQYF
TRBJ2-4,-,few,TRBV30,TGTGCCTGGAGTGTAGGGGGTACGGACATTAAGTACTTC,CAWSVGGTDIKYF
TRBJ1-5,-,many,TRBV5-1,TGCGCCAGCAGCTCAGGGTATGGCAATCAGCCCCAGCATTTT,CASSSGYGNQPQHF
TRBJ1-2,-,many,TRBV24-1,TGTGCCACCAGTGATCTGGACAGTGCCTATGGCTACACCTTC,CATSDLDSAYGYTF
TRBJ1-3,-,many,TRBV18,TGTGCCAGCTCACCACCGGCCTTTGGAAACACCATATATTTT,CASSPPAFGNTIYF
TRBJ1-2,-,many,TRBV28,TGTGCCAGCAGAGACGGACATACCTATGGCTACACCTTC,CASRDGHTYGYTF
TRBJ1-1,-,many,TRBV5-1,TGCGCCAGCAGCTTGGGACAGGCTTTGGGAACTGAAGCTTTCTTT,CASSLGQALGTEAFF
TRBJ1-2,-,-,TRBV6-1,TGTGCCAGCAGAGATCCGATCGGTGATGGCTACACCTTC,CASRDPIGDGYTF
TRBJ1-1,-,many,TRBV6-1,TGTGCCAGCAGTACGACAGATTCTGGGGCTTTCTTT,CASSTTDSGAFF
TRBJ1-1,-,-,TRBV13,TGTGCCAGCAGCTCTGGACGGAGGCACACTGAAGCTTTCTTT,CASSSGRRHTEAFF
TRBJ1-3,-,few,TRBV7-9,TGTGCCAGCGCTCGGGGGGACTCTGGAAACACCATATATTTT,CASARGDSGNTIYF
TRBJ1-1,-,-,TRBV12-3/TRBV12-4,TGTGCCAGCAGCGTCGCCCACGGCACTGAAGCTTTCTTT,CASSVAHGTEAFF
TRBJ2-7,TRBD2,many,TRBV20-1,TGCAGTGCCCGAGGGACTAGCGACTCCTACGAGCAGTACTTC,CSARGTSDSYEQYF
TRBJ1-1,-,many,TRBV6-2/TRBV6-3,TGTGCCAGCAGTTCCCTGGCTTTCGGATGGCCCTCCAACACTGAAGCTTTCTTT,CASSSLAFGWPSNTEAFF
TRBJ2-7,-,many,TRBV11-2,TGTGCCAGCAGCTATCTTCCCTACGAGCAGTACTTC,CASSYLPYEQYF
TRBJ2-7,-,once,TRBV12-3/TRBV12-4,TGTGCCAGCATCGAAGGACGCCGATCCTACGAGCAGTACTTC,CASIEGRRSYEQYF
TRBJ2-5,-,-,TRBV28,TGTACCAACAGCTCAGACACCCAAGAGACCCAGTACTTC,CTNSSDTQETQYF
TRBJ2-7,-,many,TRBV6-1,TGTGCCAGCAGTCCTGGTGGGGACTACGAGCAGTACTTC,CASSPGGDYEQYF
TRBJ2-2,-,many,TRBV7-3,TGTGCCAGCAGCTTAACGTTGAGGTCAGGGGCTCACGGGGAGCTGTTTTTT,CASSLTLRSGAHGELFF
TRBJ2-5,TRBD1,few,TRBV20-1,TGCAGTGCTACCAAAACAGGGGAGGAGACCCAGTACTTC,CSATKTGEETQYF
TRBJ2-5,TRBD1,many,TRBV28,TGTGCCAGCAGTTTCATTCTGACAGGGGAGCGGGAGACCCAGTACTTC,CASSFILTGERETQYF
TRBJ2-7,TRBD2,many,TRBV7-2,TGTGCCAGCAGCTTAGCGGGGAGGGATACCTACGAGCAGTACTTC,CASSLAGRDTYEQYF
TRBJ2-5,TRBD2,many,TRBV6-5,TGTGCCAGCAGTTACACTCTAGCGGGGGGGACCCAGTACTTC,CASSYTLAGGTQYF
TRBJ1-3,-,many,TRBV6-5,TGTGCCAGCAGTTATTTGGACAGCCACTCTGGAAACACCATATATTTT,CASSYLDSHSGNTIYF
TRBJ2-5,TRBD1,many,TRBV28,TGTGCCAGCAGTTTATGGTCCACAGGGGGCGAGGAGACCCAGTACTTC,CASSLWSTGGEETQYF
TRBJ1-5,-,many,TRBV18,TGTGCCAGCTCACCGGGCGGGGCTTGGCAGCCCCAGCATTTT,CASSPGGAWQPQHF
TRBJ1-1,-,many,TRBV6-1,TGTGCCAGCCGTCCAGCGGGGGGCCCGAACACTGAAGCTTTCTTT,CASRPAGGPNTEAFF
TRBJ1-5,TRBD1,many,TRBV19,TGTGCCAGTAGTATAGAGGGACAGATTAATCAGCCCCAGCATTTT,CASSIEGQINQPQHF
TRBJ1-5,-,-,TRBV11-2,TGTGCCAGCAGCTTAAGGGGGGGGGTTCAGCCCCAGCATTTT,CASSLRGGVQPQHF
TRBJ1-1,TRBD1,many,TRBV19,TGTGCCAGTAGTATCACAGGGGGCGACACTGAAGCTTTCTTT,CASSITGGDTEAFF
TRBJ1-6,-,many,TRBV5-5,TGTGCCAGCAGCTCTGAACCGATAGTAAATTCACCCCTCCACTTT,CASSSEPIVNSPLHF
TRBJ1-1,-,many,TRBV20-1,TGCAGTGCTAGAACAGTGGGCACCTCGAACACTGAAGCTTTCTTT,CSARTVGTSNTEAFF
TRBJ1-1,-,many,TRBV4-1,TGCGCCAGCAGCCAAGAATCGAGCCCATTTCGTGAAGCTTTCTTT,CASSQESSPFREAFF
TRBJ2-5,-,many,TRBV6-1,TGTGCCAGCAGTGAACGTTGGGATTCCACCCAGTACTTC,CASSERWDSTQYF
TRBJ2-2,-,many,TRBV11-2,TGTGCCAGCAGCGTAGGTTTGGGCGGGGAGCTGTTTTTT,CASSVGLGGELFF
TRBJ2-7,-,-,TRBV30,TGTGCCTGGAGTACAGGATCCTACGAGCAGTACTTC,CAWSTGSYEQYF
TRBJ2-7,TRBD1,-,TRBV5-1,TGCGCCAGCAGCCGGACAGGGTCGGGGGAGCAGTACTTC,CASSRTGSGEQYF
TRBJ2-7,-,many,TRBV6-5,TGTGCCAGCAGTTACTCATGGAGAGACTCCTACGAGCAGTACTTC,CASSYSWRDSYEQYF
TRBJ1-2,-,many,TRBV6-1,TGTGCCAGCAGAGTTCACAGGGAGGCTGGCTACACCTTC,CASRVHREAGYTF
TRBJ2-5,TRBD1,few,TRBV5-1,TGCGCCAGCAGCTTGGGTGGCAGGGGGCGCGGAGAGACCCAGTACTTC,CASSLGGRGRGETQYF
TRBJ1-2,-,many,TRBV6-1,TGTGCCGGCAGTGAAGAGGGGACCTATGGCTACACCTTC,CAGSEEGTYGYTF
TRBJ1-6,-,many,TRBV14,TGTGCCAGCAGCCAAGTAAGGGGCTCCTATAATTCACCCCTCCACTTT,CASSQVRGSYNSPLHF
TRBJ1-1,-,many,TRBV30,TGTGCCTGCGACCCGGGACTTCGGAACACTGAAGCTTTCTTT,CACDPGLRNTEAFF
TRBJ1-2,-,-,TRBV12-3/TRBV12-4,TGTGCCAGCACCCTCGGGAGAAGGTCTGGCTACACCTTC,CASTLGRRSGYTF
TRBJ1-2,TRBD1,many,TRBV27,TGTGCCAGCAGTTATACAGGGGGCCTAGTCTATGGCTACACCTTC,CASSYTGGLVYGYTF
TRBJ2-7,-,-,TRBV7-2,TGTGCCAGCAGCTTGGATAGCCCCGAGCAGTACTTC,CASSLDSPEQYF
TRBJ1-6,TRBD1,many,TRBV6-1,TGTGCCGGTCGACAGGGAGCGAGTTATTCACCCCTCCACTTT,CAGRQGASYSPLHF
TRBJ2-6,-,many,TRBV4-2,TGTGCCAGCAGCCAAGTTATGGCTGGGGCCAACGTCCTGACTTTC,CASSQVMAGANVLTF
TRBJ1-6,-,-,TRBV30,TGTGCCCGGAGTGTACTGACAGGAAATAATTCACCCCTCCACTTT,CARSVLTGNNSPLHF
TRBJ2-7,-,many,TRBV30,TGTGCCTGGAATCGCGGGATTATATCCTACGAGCAGTACTTC,CAWNRGIISYEQYF
TRBJ2-7,-,-,TRBV28,TGTGCCAGCAGTTTATCTCTCCAATCCGTCTACGAGCAGTACTTC,CASSLSLQSVYEQYF
TRBJ1-6,-,many,TRBV7-2,TGTGCCAGCAGCTCCGGACAGATAAATTCACCCCTCCACTTT,CASSSGQINSPLHF
TRBJ2-7,-,many,TRBV2,TGTGCCAGCAGTGCTACTAGGGACTCCTACGAGCAGTACTTC,CASSATRDSYEQYF
TRBJ1-2,-,many,TRBV20-1,TGCAGTGCTAGCAATCCCGACAGCTATGGCTACACCTTC,CSASNPDSYGYTF
TRBJ1-6,-,many,TRBV6-1,TGTGCCAGCAGAACAGGGCTGAATTCACCCCTCCACTTT,CASRTGLNSPLHF
TRBJ1-2,TRBD1,-,TRBV7-2,TGTGCCAGCAGCCTACGGACAGGTTGCGAAGGCTACACCTTC,CASSLRTGCEGYTF